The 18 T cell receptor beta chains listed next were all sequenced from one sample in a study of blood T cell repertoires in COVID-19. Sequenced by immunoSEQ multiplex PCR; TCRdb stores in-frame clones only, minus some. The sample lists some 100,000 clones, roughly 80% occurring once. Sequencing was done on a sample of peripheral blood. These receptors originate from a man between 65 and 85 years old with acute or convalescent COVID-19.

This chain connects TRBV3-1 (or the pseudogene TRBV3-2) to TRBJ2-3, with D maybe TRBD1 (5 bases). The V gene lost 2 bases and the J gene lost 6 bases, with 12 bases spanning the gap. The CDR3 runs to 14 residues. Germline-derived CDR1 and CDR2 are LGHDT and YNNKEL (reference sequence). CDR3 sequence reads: CASSQRSNRDTQYF. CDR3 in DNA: TGTGCCAGCAGCCAAAGATCGAACAGGGATACGCAGTATTTT.

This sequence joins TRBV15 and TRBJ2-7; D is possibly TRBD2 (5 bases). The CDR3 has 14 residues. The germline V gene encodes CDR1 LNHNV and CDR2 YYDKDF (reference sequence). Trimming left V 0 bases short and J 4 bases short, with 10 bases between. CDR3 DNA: TGTGCCACCAGCAGAGAGATCCGGGGTTACGAGCAGTACTTC. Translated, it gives CATSREIRGYEQYF.

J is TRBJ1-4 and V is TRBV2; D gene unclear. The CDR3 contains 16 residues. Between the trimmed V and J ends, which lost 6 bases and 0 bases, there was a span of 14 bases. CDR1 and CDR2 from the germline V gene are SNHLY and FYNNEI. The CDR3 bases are TGTGCCAGCAGACGTACTGCCTTTGCAACTAATGAAAAACTGTTTTTT. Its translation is CASRRTAFATNEKLFF.

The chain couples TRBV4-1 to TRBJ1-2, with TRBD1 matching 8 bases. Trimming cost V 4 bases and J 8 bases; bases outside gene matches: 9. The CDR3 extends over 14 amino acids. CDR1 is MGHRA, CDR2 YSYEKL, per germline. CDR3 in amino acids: CASSLTGVMGGYTF. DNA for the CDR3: TGCGCCAGCAGCCTGACAGGGGTGATGGGGGGCTACACCTTC.

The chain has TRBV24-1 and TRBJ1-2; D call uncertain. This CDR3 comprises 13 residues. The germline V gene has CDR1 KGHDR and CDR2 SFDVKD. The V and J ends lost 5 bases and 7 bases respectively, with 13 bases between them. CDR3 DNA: TGTGCCACCAGTGTGCGGGAGAAGGGTGGCTACACCTTC. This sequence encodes CATSVREKGGYTF.

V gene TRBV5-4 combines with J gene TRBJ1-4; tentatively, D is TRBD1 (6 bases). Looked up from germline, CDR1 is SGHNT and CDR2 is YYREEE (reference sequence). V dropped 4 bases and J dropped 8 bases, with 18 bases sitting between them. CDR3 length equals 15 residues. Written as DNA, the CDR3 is TGTGCCAGCAGCGCAAAACAGGGTGACAAGGAAAAACTGTTTTTT. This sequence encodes CASSAKQGDKEKLFF.

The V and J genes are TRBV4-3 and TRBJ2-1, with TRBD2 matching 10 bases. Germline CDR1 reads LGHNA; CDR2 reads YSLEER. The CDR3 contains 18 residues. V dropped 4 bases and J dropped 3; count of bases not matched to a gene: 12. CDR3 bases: TGCGCCAGCAGCCGAGATTTAAGCGGGGGGGCCGGCTACAATGAGCAGTTCTTC. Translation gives CASSRDLSGGAGYNEQFF.

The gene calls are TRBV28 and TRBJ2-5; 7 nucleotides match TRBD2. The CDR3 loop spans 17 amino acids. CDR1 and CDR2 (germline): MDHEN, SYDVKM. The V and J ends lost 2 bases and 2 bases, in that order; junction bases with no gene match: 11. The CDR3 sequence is CASSLPVYGRRQETQYF. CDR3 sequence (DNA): TGTGCCAGCAGTTTACCCGTTTACGGGAGGAGGCAAGAGACCCAGTACTTC.

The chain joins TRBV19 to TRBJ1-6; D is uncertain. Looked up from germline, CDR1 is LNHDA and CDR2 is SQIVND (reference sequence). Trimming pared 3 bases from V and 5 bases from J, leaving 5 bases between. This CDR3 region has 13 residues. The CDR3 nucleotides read TGTGCCAGTAGTATCCAGGATAATTCACCCCTCCACTTT. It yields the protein CASSIQDNSPLHF. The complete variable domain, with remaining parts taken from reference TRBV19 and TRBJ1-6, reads DGGITQSPKYLFRKEGQNVTLSCEQNLNHDAMYWYRQDPGQGLRLIYYSQIVNDFQKGDIAEGYSVSREKKESFPLTVTSAQKNPTAFYLCASSIQDNSPLHFGNGTRLTVT.

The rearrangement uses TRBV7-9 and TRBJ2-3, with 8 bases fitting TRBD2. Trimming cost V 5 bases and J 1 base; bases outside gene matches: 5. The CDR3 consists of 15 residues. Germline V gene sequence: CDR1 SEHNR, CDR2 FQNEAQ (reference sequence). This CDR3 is CASSRGAGGTDTQYF. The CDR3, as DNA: TGTGCCAGCAGCCGAGGAGCGGGGGGCACAGATACGCAGTATTTT.

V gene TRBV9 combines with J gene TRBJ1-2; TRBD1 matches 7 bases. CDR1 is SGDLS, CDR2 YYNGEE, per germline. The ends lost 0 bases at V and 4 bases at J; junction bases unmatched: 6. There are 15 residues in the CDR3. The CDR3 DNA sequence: TGTGCCAGCAGCGTAGCGGCAGGGGGAGGCTATGGCTACACCTTC. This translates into CASSVAAGGGYGYTF. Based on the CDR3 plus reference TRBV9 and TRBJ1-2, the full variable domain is DSGVTQTPKHLITATGQRVTLRCSPRSGDLSVYWYQQSLDQGLQFLIQYYNGEERAKGNILERFSAQQFPDLHSELNLSSLELGDSALYFCASSVAAGGGYGYTFGSGTRLTVV.

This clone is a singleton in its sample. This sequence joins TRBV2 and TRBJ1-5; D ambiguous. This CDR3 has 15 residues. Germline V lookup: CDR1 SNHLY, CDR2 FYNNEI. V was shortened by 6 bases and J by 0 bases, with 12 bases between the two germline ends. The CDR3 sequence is CASSQESHSNQPQHF. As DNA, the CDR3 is TGTGCCAGCAGCCAGGAAAGCCATAGCAATCAGCCCCAGCATTTT.

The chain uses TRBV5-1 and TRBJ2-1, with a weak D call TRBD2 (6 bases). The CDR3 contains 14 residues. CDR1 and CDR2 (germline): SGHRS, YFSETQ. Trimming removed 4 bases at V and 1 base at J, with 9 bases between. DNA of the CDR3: TGCGCCAGCAGCATGCGGGAATCCTACAATGAGCAGTTCTTC. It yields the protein CASSMRESYNEQFF.

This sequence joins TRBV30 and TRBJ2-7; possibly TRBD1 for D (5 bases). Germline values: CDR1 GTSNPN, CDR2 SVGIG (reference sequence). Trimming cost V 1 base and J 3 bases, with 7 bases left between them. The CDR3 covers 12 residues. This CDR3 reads CAWSEQGYEQYF. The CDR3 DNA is TGTGCCTGGAGTGAGCAGGGCTACGAGCAGTACTTC.

The chain's CDR3 is CASSLWGGHSSGNTIYF. The CDR3 nucleotides are TGTGCCAGCAGCTTATGGGGGGGGCACTCCTCTGGAAACACCATATATTTT. V usage is TRBV7-2 and J usage is TRBJ1-3; tentative D call: TRBD1 (6 bases). CDR3 length: 17 residues. Trimming took off 2 bases at V and 0 bases at J, with 14 bases between the two ends. Germline CDR1 reads SGHTA; CDR2 reads FQGNSA.

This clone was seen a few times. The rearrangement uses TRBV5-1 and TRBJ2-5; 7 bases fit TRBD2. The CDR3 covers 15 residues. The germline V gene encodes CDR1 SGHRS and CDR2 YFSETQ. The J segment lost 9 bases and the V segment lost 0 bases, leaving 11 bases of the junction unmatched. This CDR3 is CASSLALGAGRAQYF. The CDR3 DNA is TGCGCCAGCAGCTTGGCCCTTGGAGCAGGGAGGGCCCAGTACTTC.

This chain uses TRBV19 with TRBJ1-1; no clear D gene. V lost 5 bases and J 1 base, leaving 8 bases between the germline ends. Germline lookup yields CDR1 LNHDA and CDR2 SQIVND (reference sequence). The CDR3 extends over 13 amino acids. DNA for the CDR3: TGTGCCAGTAGTTGGCAGGAGAACACTGAAGCTTTCTTT. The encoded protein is CASSWQENTEAFF.

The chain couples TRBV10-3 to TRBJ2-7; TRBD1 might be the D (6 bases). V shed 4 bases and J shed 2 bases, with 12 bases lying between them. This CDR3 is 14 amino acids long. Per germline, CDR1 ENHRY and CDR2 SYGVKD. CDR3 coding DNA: TGTGCCATCAGTGTTGACAGGTCAGCCTACGAGCAGTACTTC. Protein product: CAISVDRSAYEQYF.